This TCR beta chain was sequenced during a study of blood T cell repertoires in COVID-19 (dated by TCRdb to about 2020). In the study overall: The collaborator samples originated in the United States, Italy and Spain and spanned the acute and convalescent phases of COVID-19. The prospective study material was composed of cDNA or gDNA derived from T cells, B-cell-depleted T cells, or PBMCs. The dataset comprised deeply sampled blood TCRbeta repertoires from subjects exposed to, actively infected with, or recovered from COVID-19. A freely available public database, intended as a resource for researchers studying the immune response to SARS-CoV-2, is where the repertoires were released. The samples were drawn from two sources: the first 160 participants of the ongoing ImmuneRACE study, and 1,000 to 1,500 subjects contributed by 6 global collaborators. Sample metadata almost always included a de-identified subject ID, COVID-19 status, age in years and sex. HLA class I and class II types, where available, came from metadata supplied by the sample provider rather than from assay-based typing.

Whole blood was collected in K2EDTA tubes by collaborating institutions according to the institutions' own protocols. For TCRbeta analysis, collaborators shipped samples as frozen whole blood, isolated PBMCs, or DNA extracted from either of those sample types. Here is what the overall study found, with its caveats: The quantity of clinical and demographic metadata differed by source and by participant and was supplied without curation.

The CDR3 contains 15 residues, cysteine and phenylalanine counted. Of the read, only the CDR3 DNA is kept; its 45 bases are in frame from base 1. CDR1 and CDR2, looked up from the germline V gene (reference sequence), are GTSNPN and SVGIG. Trimming accounts for 2 bases at V and 6 bases at J, while the number of junction bases matched to no gene is 10. TCRbeta CDR3 regions were amplified from genomic DNA using the immunoSEQ Assay, a bias-controlled multiplex PCR. Turning to the authors' computational methods: Within the assay, amplification of reference gene primers was used to estimate how many nucleated cells each sample contained. Sequence reads were collapsed and filtered to measure the absolute abundance of every unique TCRbeta CDR3 rearrangement. For each sample, productive Simpson clonality was calculated as the square root of Simpson's diversity index over productive rearrangements. In its TCRdb copy, this immuneACCESS table keeps in-frame sequences only and misses some clones. Where compared with another copy, unresolved V genes explain less than half of these, and the others have no known cause. D and trimming come from the DNA, and the V and J calls and clone size come from that table. This sample holds around 260,000 clones; about 88% were observed only once. Less than 4% of the sample lies in the top ten.

To note about this clone: The antigen this receptor binds is unknown. Qualities for individual bases were not recorded, and no much larger clone is one base off.

Sequenced material: peripheral blood. The receptor comes from a man between 18 and 29 years old with active or convalescent COVID-19. This sequence uses TRBV30 and TRBJ1-5, with 7 central nucleotides matching TRBD1. Here the CDR3 is given as CAWSPGTVGGQPQHF. The nucleotide sequence reads as follows: TGTGCCTGGAGTCCCGGGACAGTAGGAGGTCAGCCCCAGCATTTT.